The next 2 T cell receptor beta chains were all read from a single sample in a study of blood T cells in healthy people across ages. A sample-barcoded 5' primer and a J-beta primer mix were used in a second PCR of roughly 6 to 11 cycles. MiXCR was run by TCRdb on the 5' RACE reads, yielding one entry per CDR3 protein. The data show around 1,700,000 distinct CDR3 sequences, 28% seen once. Sequencing used blood. The origin of the receptors is a woman in her 30s in good health.

There are many counts of this clonotype. The rearrangement uses TRBV10-3 and TRBJ2-5; D ambiguous. V was clipped by 2 bases and J by 1 base, with 11 bases between them. In germline, CDR1 is ENHRY, CDR2 SYGVKD. This CDR3 is built from 15 residues. The CDR3 protein is CAISEGMEIQETQYF. CDR3 in DNA: TGTGCCATCAGTGAGGGGATGGAGATCCAAGAGACCCAGTACTTC.

This clonotype was detected many times. This sequence joins TRBV7-9 and TRBJ2-1; TRBD2 matches 11 bases. V shed 3 bases and J 2 bases; nucleotides not matched to a gene: 6. Germline V gives CDR1 SEHNR, CDR2 FQNEAQ (reference sequence). CDR3 length: 17 residues. The CDR3 is CASSLFSGGATYNEQFF. The CDR3 nucleotides are TGTGCCAGCAGCTTGTTTAGCGGGGGGGCTACCTACAATGAGCAGTTCTTC.